This T cell receptor beta chain comes out of a study of Ad26.COV2.S vaccination and SARS-CoV-2 variants. The overall study: Once, or twice with 56 days between doses, Ad26.COV2.S was given intramuscularly.

The V gene lost 4 bases and the J gene lost 6 bases, with 9 bases spanning the gap. The CDR3 consists of 12 residues. The germline gives CDR1 SGDLS, CDR2 YYNGEE. Clones were read by immunoSEQ multiplex PCR, and TCRdb kept only the in-frame ones, dropping some. Counted here are hundreds of thousands of clones, roughly 90% occurring once; the ten biggest clones make up about 10%. To note about this clone: The target antigen is unknown.

The study, taken as a whole, reports: Considerable breadth of spike-specific CD8+ and CD4+ T cell responses has reportedly been documented following vaccination. It was vaccine recipients, not placebo recipients, who had the higher spike-specific TCR breadth.

Treatment given: roughly 20 received Ad26.COV2.S at low or high dose, single or two shots; 5 received placebo; per-sample allocation not given. Specimens were obtained on day 63 following the first vaccine or placebo injection. An Ad26 vector that expressed Wuhan-strain SARS-CoV-2 spike constituted the vaccine. The sequence derives from a person aged 18-65 years who received the Ad26.COV2.S COVID-19 vaccine or a placebo. The chain employs TRBV9 and TRBJ2-3; D is uncertain. The starting material was peripheral blood, obtained in a trial of Ad26.COV2.S vaccine versus placebo. The CDR3 spells CASSFSLDTQYF. CDR3 bases: TGTGCCAGCAGCTTTTCGTTGGATACGCAGTATTTT.